The 12 T cell receptor beta chains presented below share a single source sample, sequenced in a study of blood T cell repertoires in COVID-19 (dated by TCRdb to about 2020). The library was obtained by the immunoSEQ multiplex PCR assay. TCRdb holds this immuneACCESS table with in-frame rearrangements only. Some clones are missing; in checked studies, unresolved V genes explain under half, and the rest has no known cause. The sample includes tens of thousands of clones, with approximately 85% observed a single time. The ten largest clonotypes hold around an eighth of the sample. Input material: peripheral blood. The source is a human donor in a cohort sampled during active COVID-19.

The gene calls are TRBV24-1 and TRBJ2-1, with D uncertain. The CDR3 spans 15 residues. The germline V and J ends were trimmed by 5 bases and 5 bases, with 15 bases remaining between them. Germline assignment: CDR1 KGHDR and CDR2 SFDVKD. In DNA form, the CDR3 reads TGTGCCACCAGTGGGGCAGAACGGTGGGACAATGAGCAGTTCTTC. This codes for CATSGAERWDNEQFF.

This clone is categorized as large (0.1 to 1%). The chain has TRBV5-1 and TRBJ2-1, with D perhaps TRBD2 (6 bases). The CDR3 is 16 residues long. Trimming cost V 5 bases and J 7 bases, with 22 bases left between them. Germline V gene data show CDR1 as SGHRS and CDR2 as YFSETQ. The CDR3 coding sequence is TGCGCCAGCAGGATCGAGGCGGGAAAGGTAGGAAATGAGCAGTTCTTC. This codes for CASRIEAGKVGNEQFF.

The J gene is TRBJ1-1, the V gene TRBV10-3; D might be TRBD1 (6 bases). The V gene lost 7 bases and the J gene lost 0 bases, with 15 bases spanning the gap. Per germline, CDR1 ENHRY and CDR2 SYGVKD. The CDR3 is 15 residues long. CDR3 sequence (DNA): TGTGCCATCACCCGAGGGGGGGGGATGAACACTGAAGCTTTCTTT. Residues: CAITRGGGMNTEAFF.

The chain joins TRBV5-1 to TRBJ2-7; D is possibly TRBD1 (6 bases). V lost 0 bases to trimming and J lost 7 bases, with 14 bases between them. There are 14 residues in the CDR3. Germline V gene lookup returns CDR1 SGHRS and CDR2 YFSETQ. The CDR3 sequence: CASSLGQGMGEQYF. The CDR3 DNA reads TGCGCCAGCAGCTTGGGTCAGGGGATGGGGGAGCAGTACTTC.

This chain's CDR3 is CASSYGRGRHEQYF. The CDR3 region has the DNA TGTGCCAGCAGTTACGGGCGCGGGAGGCACGAGCAGTACTTC. This chain uses TRBV6-2 or TRBV6-3 with TRBJ2-7, with 8 bases matching TRBD2. The trim removed 2 bases at V and 5 bases at J, leaving 5 bases unmatched. The CDR3 covers 14 residues. Germline values: CDR1 MNHEY, CDR2 SVGEGT.

The chain has TRBV5-1 and TRBJ1-1; weak D call: TRBD1 (5 bases). The V end lost 5 bases, the J end lost 0 bases, and 14 bases lay between the germline ends. This CDR3 has 15 residues. From germline, CDR1 is SGHRS and CDR2 YFSETQ. This CDR3 reads CASRVGATVNTEAFF. In DNA, the CDR3 is TGCGCCAGCAGGGTAGGGGCGACGGTGAACACTGAAGCTTTCTTT.

The chain links TRBV5-5 to TRBJ2-1, with a possible D match to TRBD1 (5 bases). CDR1 SGHKS and CDR2 YYEKEE come from the germline V gene (reference sequence). This CDR3 contains 15 residues. The V gene lost 1 base and the J gene lost 6 bases, with 14 bases spanning the gap. CDR3 protein: CASSLKSGSINEQFF. The CDR3 nucleotides read TGTGCCAGCAGCTTGAAGTCAGGGTCCATCAATGAGCAGTTCTTC.

This chain uses TRBV15 with TRBJ1-1; D not resolved. V dropped 0 bases and J dropped 1 base, with 6 bases sitting between them. This CDR3 contains 14 residues. Germline V lookup: CDR1 LNHNV, CDR2 YYDKDF (reference sequence). CDR3 protein: CATSRDPQNTEAFF. The CDR3 nucleotides read TGTGCCACCAGCAGAGATCCCCAGAACACTGAAGCTTTCTTT.

This chain links TRBV4-2 with TRBJ1-1; 8 bases map to TRBD1. The CDR3 extends over 15 amino acids. Trimming removed 3 bases from V and 2 bases from J; junction bases left unmatched: 5. Germline V gives CDR1 LGHNA, CDR2 YNFKEQ. CDR3 coding DNA: TGTGCCAGCAGCCAGGACGGACAGGGCAACACTGAAGCTTTCTTT. It yields the protein CASSQDGQGNTEAFF.

The chain joins TRBV4-3 to TRBJ1-2; TRBD1 might be the D (5 bases). V lost 0 bases to trimming and J lost 0 bases, with 11 bases between them. CDR1 and CDR2 from the germline V gene are LGHNA and YSLEER. The CDR3 covers 16 residues. Here the CDR3 DNA reads TGCGCCAGCAGCCAAGATCCCGGGGGAGCTAACTATGGCTACACCTTC. Its translation is CASSQDPGGANYGYTF.

This sequence joins TRBV3-1 (or the pseudogene TRBV3-2) and TRBJ1-2, with D perhaps matching TRBD1 (6 bases). Per germline, CDR1 LGHDT and CDR2 YNNKEL (reference sequence). V lost 4 bases and J 2 bases, leaving 8 bases between the germline ends. CDR3 length equals 13 residues. In DNA, the CDR3 is TGTGCCAGCAGCCCCAGGGGAAACTATGGCTACACCTTC. This gives the protein CASSPRGNYGYTF.

The sample holds one count of this clone. This chain links TRBV28 with TRBJ2-7, with TRBD1 as a possible D gene (6 bases). The V end was cut by 6 bases, the J end by 3 bases, with 21 bases between. This CDR3 has 16 residues. Germline V gene sequence: CDR1 MDHEN, CDR2 SYDVKM. CDR3: CASSLGRGGLSYEQYF. The CDR3 region has the DNA TGTGCCAGCAGCCTCGGCCGTGGGGGCTTAAGCTACGAGCAGTACTTC.